The 5 T cell receptor beta chains in this list originate from one sample, sequenced in a study of neurological immune-mediated disorders. TCRdb fed the 5' RACE reads into MiXCR, producing one record per CDR3 protein. The table lists fewer than 50,000 distinct CDR3 sequences, roughly 2.5% of them singletons. Sequencing used PBMCs. The receptors stem from a man younger than 45 with multiple sclerosis.

This clonotype showed up many times. The chain carries TRBV6-6 and TRBJ1-1; TRBD1 might be the D (5 bases). Germline V lookup: CDR1 MNHNY, CDR2 SVGAGI (reference sequence). Between the trimmed V and J ends, which lost 8 bases and 0 bases, there was a span of 10 bases. This CDR3 comprises 13 residues. For the CDR3, the DNA is TGTGCCAGCGGGGGGGACGTGAACACTGAAGCTTTCTTT. Translated: CASGGDVNTEAFF.

Many counts were recorded for this clonotype. V and J are TRBV5-1 and TRBJ2-3; a weak D match, TRBD2 (6 bases). Germline-derived CDR1 and CDR2 are SGHRS and YFSETQ. CDR3 size: 17 residues. V lost 4 bases and J 0 bases, leaving 18 bases between the germline ends. The CDR3 region is CASSLGTSHYSTDTQYF. CDR3 nucleotide sequence: TGCGCCAGCAGCCTCGGGACTTCCCACTATAGCACAGATACGCAGTATTTT.

In its sample, this clonotype was seen many times. The J gene is TRBJ2-5, the V gene TRBV2, with 9 bases aligning to TRBD2. V gave up 3 bases and J gave up 5 bases; unmatched junction bases: 16. The length of the CDR3 is 18 residues. CDR1 SNHLY and CDR2 FYNNEI come from the germline V gene. In DNA form, the CDR3 reads TGTGCCAGCAGTGAGACCTCTATCCCGAGCGGGGGGAGGGAGACCCAGTACTTC. Protein: CASSETSIPSGGRETQYF. Full variable domain (rest looked up from reference TRBV2 and TRBJ2-5): EPEVTQTPSHQVTQMGQEVILRCVPISNHLYFYWYRQILGQKVEFLVSFYNNEISEKSEIFDDQFSVERPDGSNFTLKIRSTKLEDSAMYFCASSETSIPSGGRETQYFGPGTRLLVL.

The sample holds many counts of this clonotype. In DNA, the CDR3 is TGCAGTGCTAATGGCAGGGGCGCCGGGGAGCTGTTTTTT. Protein sequence: CSANGRGAGELFF. The rearrangement joins TRBV20-1 to TRBJ2-2, with TRBD1 as a possible D gene (6 bases). V lost 4 bases, J lost 6 bases, and 12 bases lay in between. CDR3 length equals 13 residues. CDR1 is DFQATT, CDR2 SNEGSKA, per germline (reference sequence).

This clonotype was detected a few times. The J gene is TRBJ2-5, the V gene TRBV20-1, with 14 bases identical to TRBD2. The V gene end was trimmed by 5 bases and the J gene end by 2 bases; junction bases not matched to a gene: 7. The CDR3 length is 16 residues. Germline-derived CDR1 and CDR2 are DFQATT and SNEGSKA (reference sequence). The CDR3 loop is CSAWDWTSGGQETQYF. CDR3 sequence (DNA): TGCAGTGCTTGGGACTGGACTAGCGGGGGGCAAGAGACCCAGTACTTC.